The source of this T cell receptor beta chain is a study of blood T cell repertoires in COVID-19. As for the study in general: Some COVID-19 samples were acute and others convalescent; all came from the United States, Italy and Spain. Sources were T cells, B-cell-depleted T cells, or PBMCs; the material itself was cDNA or gDNA.

The germline V and J ends were trimmed by 4 bases and 0 bases, with 9 bases remaining between them. The CDR3 is made up of 14 amino acids. Germline values: CDR1 SGHNT, CDR2 YENEEA. Source study methods: Estimation of nucleated cell counts relied on the amplification of reference gene primers. Using immunoSEQ multiplex PCR, the repertoire was profiled, and TCRdb retains in-frame clones only, with some absent. V, J and clone size derive from that table, while D and trimming were established from the DNA sequence. The sample carries around 250,000 clones, around 86% recorded once. The receptor comes from a man between 18 and 35 years old with active or convalescent COVID-19. This rearrangement joins TRBV11-3 to TRBJ2-5, with D maybe TRBD1 (6 bases). The sequencing input was peripheral blood. The CDR3 is CASSSWTDQETQYF. In DNA form, the CDR3 reads TGTGCCAGCAGCTCTTGGACAGACCAAGAGACCCAGTACTTC.